The TCR beta chain described here comes from a study of a mutant IDH1 vaccine in newly diagnosed glioma. On the study more broadly: Patients underwent eight vaccinations, which took place in weeks 1, 3, 5, 7, 11, 15, 19 and 23.

Whole-study findings and limits: Whatever changes occurred in top peripheral T cell clonotypes seemed unrelated to pseudoprogression.

Germline V CDR1 and CDR2: SEHNR, FQNEAQ (reference sequence). The CDR3 extends over 15 amino acids. Trimming removed 5 bases from V and 0 bases from J, with 11 bases in between. Documented time point: week 23, last vaccination. Topical imiquimod was applied with each vaccine dose, which held 300 ug of mutant IDH1 20-mer peptide. The assay was immunoSEQ multiplex PCR, and TCRdb's table has in-frame clones only and misses some. This table has some 31,000 clones, more than 70% appearing once. To note about this clone: Antigen specificity is unknown.

The input for sequencing was PBMCs, taken from a glioma patient whose treatment included an IDH1 peptide vaccine. The TCR was taken from a woman aged 18-29 years with glioma. The rearrangement links TRBV7-9 to TRBJ2-1; possibly TRBD1 for D (5 bases). The CDR3 spells CASSPAGYSYNEQFF. The CDR3 nucleotides read TGTGCCAGCAGCCCCGCAGGGTACTCCTACAATGAGCAGTTCTTC.